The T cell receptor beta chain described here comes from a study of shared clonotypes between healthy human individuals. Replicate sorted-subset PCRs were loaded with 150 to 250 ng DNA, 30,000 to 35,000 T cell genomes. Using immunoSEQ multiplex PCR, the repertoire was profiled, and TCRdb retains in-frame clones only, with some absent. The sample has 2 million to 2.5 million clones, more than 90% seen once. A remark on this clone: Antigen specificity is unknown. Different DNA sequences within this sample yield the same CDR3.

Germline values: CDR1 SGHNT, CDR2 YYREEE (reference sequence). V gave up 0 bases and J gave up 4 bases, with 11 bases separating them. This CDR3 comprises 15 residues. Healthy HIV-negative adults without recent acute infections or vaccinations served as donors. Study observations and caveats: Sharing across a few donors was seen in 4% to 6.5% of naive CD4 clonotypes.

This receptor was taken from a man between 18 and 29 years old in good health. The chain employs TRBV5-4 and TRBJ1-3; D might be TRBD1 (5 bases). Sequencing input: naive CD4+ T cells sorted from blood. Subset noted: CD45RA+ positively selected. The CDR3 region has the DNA TGTGCCAGCAGCTTGGGGGCAGGGTCCGGAAACACCATATATTTT. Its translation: CASSLGAGSGNTIYF.